The 2 T cell receptor beta chains below all came from one sample that was sequenced in a study of shared T cell receptors in the human thymus (dated by TCRdb to 2020 to 2022). Library preparation used the immunoSEQ multiplex PCR assay. Drawn from immuneACCESS, this table holds only the in-frame rearrangements with V and J called that TCRdb kept. Clones are partly lost; checked studies trace under half to an unresolved V gene and leave the rest unexplained. The sample profile shows hundreds of thousands of clones; about 87% of them were found once. Roughly 0.0094% of the sample comes from the top ten. The sample also formed part of further work on human thymus T cells.

What was sequenced was thymocytes. The receptors come from a boy under three years old with a congenital heart defect. Donor details come from another sample of the same person, matched by shared clones.

The V and J genes are TRBV5-1 and TRBJ2-1; 8 bases fit TRBD1. The CDR3 spans 15 residues. Looked up from germline, CDR1 is SGHRS and CDR2 is YFSETQ. The V and J ends lost 0 bases and 6 bases, in that order; junction bases with no gene match: 5. CDR3: CASSLAGTGGNEQFF. Here the CDR3 DNA reads TGCGCCAGCAGCTTGGCCGGGACAGGCGGCAATGAGCAGTTCTTC. Supplemented by reference TRBV5-1 and TRBJ2-1, the full variable domain reads KAGVTQTPRYLIKTRGQQVTLSCSPISGHRSVSWYQQTPGQGLQFLFEYFSETQRNKGNFPGRFSGRQFSNSRSEMNVSTLELGDSALYLCASSLAGTGGNEQFFGPGTRLTVL.

CDR3 region: CASSQVGNEQFF. The CDR3 region has the DNA TGCGCCAGCAGCCAAGTCGGCAATGAGCAGTTCTTC. The chain uses TRBV4-3 and TRBJ2-1, with D unresolved. Trimming shortened V by 1 base and J by 6 bases, and 4 bases separated the two germline ends. The CDR3 runs to 12 residues. Germline values: CDR1 LGHNA, CDR2 YSLEER.